The 10 T cell receptor beta chains listed next were all sequenced from one sample in a study of HIV-infected children after antiretroviral therapy interruption. Noted treatment: PENTA 11 planned treatment interruption arm or continuous ART arm. Unique molecular identifiers were included in an RNA-based 3' RACE TCR library. TCRdb itself ran the 3' RACE reads through MiXCR, one entry per CDR3 protein. The sample consists of about 86,000 distinct CDR3 sequences, approximately 6.9% of them appearing once. Source: CD45RA+ CD4+ T cells from PBMCs, pooled from several time points, taken from a donor given antiretroviral therapy, either interrupted or continuous. Regarding subset: naive CD4+ CD45RA+ CD45RO- T cells. The receptor source for this set is a pool of human donors with HIV.

This clonotype was seen just once. Just one base apart from a much larger clone, this may be a read error. The rearrangement links TRBV29-1 to TRBJ2-4, with 9 bases aligning to TRBD2. Germline CDR1 and CDR2: SQVTM and ANQGSEA. The CDR3 spans 14 residues. In nucleotides, the CDR3 is TGCAGCGTTGGACTAGCGGTAGCCAAAAACATTAAGTACTTC. Encoded protein: CSVGLAVAKNIKYF.

In its sample, this clonotype was seen many times. The chain employs TRBV12-3 or TRBV12-4 and TRBJ2-3; 9 bases agree with TRBD2. The CDR3 is 16 amino acids. The V and J ends lost 6 bases and 6 bases, in that order; junction bases with no gene match: 13. In DNA, the CDR3 is TGTGCCAGCAGCCTTTCCCTTGCGGGGGGGCCGGATACGCAGTATTTT. Translating it yields CASSLSLAGGPDTQYF.

Points on this clonotype: The junction departs from the called germline gene at one end, perhaps through a read error. The chain carries TRBV10-1 and TRBJ2-3; TRBD1 or TRBD2 may be the D gene (5 bases each). CDR1 WNHNN and CDR2 SYGVQD come from the germline V gene (reference sequence). The CDR3 totals 14 residues. The CDR3 protein is CASCPWGSTDTQYF. DNA of the CDR3: TGTGCCAGCTGCCCCTGGGGGAGCACAGATACGCAGTATTTT.

The table lists this clonotype with many counts. V is TRBV5-4 and J is TRBJ1-2, with 10 bases that match TRBD1. V lost 4 bases to trimming and J lost 3 bases; unmatched junction nucleotides: 6. CDR1 is SGHNT, CDR2 YYREEE, per germline (reference sequence). The CDR3 has 15 residues. The CDR3 coding sequence is TGTGCCAGCAGCCAGGGGACAGGGGAGGACTATGGCTACACCTTC. Its protein is CASSQGTGEDYGYTF.

This clonotype was seen repeatedly, ten times or more. CDR3 in amino acids: CASSSGTIGPYNEQFF. CDR3 nucleotide sequence: TGTGCCAGCAGTTCCGGGACTATTGGGCCCTACAATGAGCAGTTCTTC. V is TRBV12-3 or TRBV12-4 and J is TRBJ2-1, with 7 bases that match TRBD2. J gave up 2 bases and V 4 bases, and 8 bases lay outside the gene matches. The CDR3 extends over 16 amino acids.

This clonotype was observed many times. V and J are TRBV30 and TRBJ1-3; D not certain. Deletions cut 3 bases from V and 2 bases from J, with 5 bases between. CDR3 length equals 12 residues. Per germline, CDR1 GTSNPN and CDR2 SVGIG (reference sequence). CDR3 sequence (DNA): TGTGCCTGGAGCTCGGCTGGAAACACCATATATTTT. Encoded protein: CAWSSAGNTIYF.

Many counts were recorded for this clonotype. The chain links TRBV20-1 to TRBJ1-1, with D hard to call. V gave up 0 bases and J gave up 4 bases, with 15 bases separating them. The CDR3 loop spans 15 amino acids. From germline, CDR1 is DFQATT and CDR2 SNEGSKA (reference sequence). The DNA for the CDR3 is TGCAGTGCTAGAGACGTCTCGGACCAGAGCACTGAAGCTTTCTTT. This encodes CSARDVSDQSTEAFF.

This clonotype was seen at least ten times. The chain has TRBV5-5 and TRBJ1-2; D unclear. The CDR3 is 17 amino acids. The V end lost 0 bases, the J end lost 2 bases, and 17 bases lay between the germline ends. Germline V lookup: CDR1 SGHKS, CDR2 YYEKEE (reference sequence). CDR3: CASSLGDPPLGNYGYTF. In nucleotides, the CDR3 is TGTGCCAGCAGCTTGGGGGATCCCCCTTTGGGAAACTATGGCTACACCTTC.

This clonotype has only a few counts. The chain employs TRBV5-1 and TRBJ2-1; D call uncertain. The CDR3 runs 14 residues. Germline V gene sequence: CDR1 SGHRS, CDR2 YFSETQ. V lost 8 bases and J lost 8, with 20 bases in between. The CDR3, as DNA: TGCGCCAGTACCCTCGGCACTTTTGGTGATGAGCAGTTCTTC. It yields the protein CASTLGTFGDEQFF.

This clonotype has a count of ten or more. The rearrangement links TRBV19 to TRBJ1-2; D unclear. Germline V gene sequence: CDR1 LNHDA, CDR2 SQIVND (reference sequence). This CDR3 comprises 13 residues. Trimming removed 6 bases at V and 0 bases at J, with 8 bases between. CDR3 in amino acids: CASRAGANYGYTF. The CDR3 DNA reads TGTGCCAGTAGAGCGGGCGCTAACTATGGCTACACCTTC.